This T cell receptor (beta chain) was found in a study of T cell responses to AZD1222 COVID-19 vaccine. Study-level points and caveats: Regions 160-218 and 743-854 dominated among vaccine-associated CD4 TCRs spanning spike. Donors, mostly white British, included more females; clonal diversity was possibly underestimated. The peak T cell response came first, and repertoires were sampled only after it. Vaccination with two AZD1222 doses was followed by a rise in Spike-specific TCR breadth and depth.

Concerning this clone itself: Its antigen remains unidentified.

V dropped 4 bases and J dropped 4 bases, with 16 bases sitting between them. This CDR3 region has 16 residues. CDR1 SGHNT and CDR2 YENEEA come from the germline V gene. The method was immunoSEQ multiplex PCR; TCRdb's version includes in-frame clones alone and lacks a portion of them. In total, the table holds under 150,000 clones. V gene TRBV11-3 combines with J gene TRBJ1-4; no reliable D call. Sequencing used peripheral blood. The source of this sequence is an adult in good health. The CDR3 DNA follows: TGTGCCAGCAGCTCTCAATCGGGGATCCGTAATGAAAAACTGTTTTTT. As protein: CASSSQSGIRNEKLFF.